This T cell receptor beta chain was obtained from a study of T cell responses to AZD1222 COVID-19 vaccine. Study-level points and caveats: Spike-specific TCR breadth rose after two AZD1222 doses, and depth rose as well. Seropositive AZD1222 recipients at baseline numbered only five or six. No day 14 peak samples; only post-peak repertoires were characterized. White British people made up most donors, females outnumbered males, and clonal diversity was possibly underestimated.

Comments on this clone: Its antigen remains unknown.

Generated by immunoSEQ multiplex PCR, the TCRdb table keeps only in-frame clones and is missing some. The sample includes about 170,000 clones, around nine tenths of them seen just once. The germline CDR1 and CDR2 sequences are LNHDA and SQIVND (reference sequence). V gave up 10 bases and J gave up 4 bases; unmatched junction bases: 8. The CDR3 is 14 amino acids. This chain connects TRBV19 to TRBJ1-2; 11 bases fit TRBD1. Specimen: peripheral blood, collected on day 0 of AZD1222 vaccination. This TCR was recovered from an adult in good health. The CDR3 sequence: CATLPGQGVYGYTF. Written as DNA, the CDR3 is TGTGCCACCCTCCCGGGACAGGGGGTCTATGGCTACACCTTC.